These 3 T cell receptor beta chains share one sample of origin, sequenced in a study of patients and donors after allogeneic stem cell transplantation. One entry per CDR3 protein, called by TCRdb with MiXCR from the RT-PCR reads. The table has some 880,000 distinct CDR3 sequences, roughly 17% seen once. Sequencing was carried out using blood, either unsorted or a sorted T cell fraction (not recorded which). These receptors came from a human donor who was either an allogeneic HSCT recipient or a stem cell or donor lymphocyte infusion donor (not recorded which). It is not recorded whose cells these are; they may come from a transplant donor.

A few counts support this clonotype. The gene calls are TRBV29-1 and TRBJ2-5; TRBD1 matches at 9 bases. The CDR3 has 12 amino acids. Unmatched junction bases numbered 6, after V lost 8 bases and J lost 5 bases. The germline gives CDR1 SQVTM, CDR2 ANQGSEA. The CDR3 nucleotides are TGCAGCTACAGGGGGCGAGGGGAGACCCAGTACTTC. Protein sequence: CSYRGRGETQYF.

This clonotype was seen many times. The chain has TRBV5-1 and TRBJ1-5; 8 bases line up with TRBD1. The germline V gene has CDR1 SGHRS and CDR2 YFSETQ. This CDR3 has 15 amino acids. Trimming cost V 4 bases and J 5 bases; bases outside gene matches: 8. Here the CDR3 reads CASSPRDRSYQPQHF. The CDR3 region has the DNA TGCGCCAGCAGCCCGCGGGACAGGAGCTATCAGCCCCAGCATTTT. The complete variable domain, with remaining parts taken from reference TRBV5-1 and TRBJ1-5, reads KAGVTQTPRYLIKTRGQQVTLSCSPISGHRSVSWYQQTPGQGLQFLFEYFSETQRNKGNFPGRFSGRQFSNSRSEMNVSTLELGDSALYLCASSPRDRSYQPQHFGDGTRLSIL.

The chain couples TRBV5-1 to TRBJ2-7, with 7 bases that match TRBD2. The germline gives CDR1 SGHRS, CDR2 YFSETQ. V was clipped by 4 bases and J by 6 bases; unmatched bases: 19. This CDR3 region has 17 residues. CDR3 coding DNA: TGCGCCAGCAGCCAACCTAGGGGAGGGGCCTTAGCCGGCGAGCAGTACTTC. This gives the protein CASSQPRGGALAGEQYF.